This TCR beta chain was sequenced during a study of vaccination and CD4 T cells after COVID-19. CDR3 length: 15 amino acids. The germline CDR1 and CDR2 sequences are MGHRA and YSYEKL. V shed 1 base and J shed 1 base, with 11 bases lying between them. Noted treatment: roughly 11-day PBMC culture with coronavirus spike peptide pools or control peptides (ViraFEST assay). ViraFEST used peptide pools to expand antigen-specific T cells and subsequently sequenced their TCRs. The study sequenced cultured CD4+ T cell DNA using the Oncomine TCR Beta short-read assay. MiXCR was run by TCRdb on the PCR reads, yielding one entry per CDR3 protein. Here the sample spans about 19,000 distinct CDR3 sequences, around 41% being singletons. Points from the study as a whole: When vaccine-specific clones from convalescent patients were examined, 304 of 307 were spike mono-reactive.

About this clonotype itself: The target antigen is unknown.

J is TRBJ2-7 and V is TRBV4-1; D not resolved. The receptor comes from a human donor with COVID-19. What was sequenced was cultured CD4+ T cells from blood. CDR3 in DNA: TGCGCCAGCAGCCAAGGCTTAGAGAGGTCCTACGAGCAGTACTTC. Protein product: CASSQGLERSYEQYF.